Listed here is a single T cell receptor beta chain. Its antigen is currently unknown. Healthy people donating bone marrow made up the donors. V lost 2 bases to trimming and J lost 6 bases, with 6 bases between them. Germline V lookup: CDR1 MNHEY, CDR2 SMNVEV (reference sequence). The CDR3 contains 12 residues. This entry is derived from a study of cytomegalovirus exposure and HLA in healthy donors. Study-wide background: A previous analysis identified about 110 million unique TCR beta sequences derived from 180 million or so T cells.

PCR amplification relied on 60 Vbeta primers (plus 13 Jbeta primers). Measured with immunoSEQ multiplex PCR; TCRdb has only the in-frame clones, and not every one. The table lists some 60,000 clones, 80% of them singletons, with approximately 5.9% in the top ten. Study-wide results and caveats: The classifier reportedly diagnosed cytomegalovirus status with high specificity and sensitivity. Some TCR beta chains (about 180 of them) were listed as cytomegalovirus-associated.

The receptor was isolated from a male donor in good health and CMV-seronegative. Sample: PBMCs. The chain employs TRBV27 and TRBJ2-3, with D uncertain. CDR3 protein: CASSLASDTQYF. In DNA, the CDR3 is TGTGCCAGCAGTTTAGCGTCCGATACGCAGTATTTT.